The 32 T cell receptor beta chains below come from one sample, sequenced in a study of blood T cell repertoires in COVID-19. The repertoire was sequenced with immunoSEQ multiplex PCR; TCRdb's copy has only in-frame clones and lacks some. This table has about 240,000 clones, roughly 87% appearing once. Material: peripheral blood. The receptors come from a man aged 55-75 years who had recovered from COVID-19.

The chain is built from TRBV24-1 and TRBJ2-1; D perhaps matches TRBD2 (6 bases). Trimming took 0 bases from V and 9 from J, leaving 14 bases between them. CDR1 and CDR2 from the germline V gene are KGHDR and SFDVKD. This CDR3 region has 15 residues. This CDR3 reads CATSDLQGGGTEQFF. The CDR3 region has the DNA TGTGCCACCAGTGATTTGCAGGGAGGAGGGACTGAGCAGTTCTTC.

This clone has just one count. The rearrangement joins TRBV10-3 to TRBJ1-2, with 9 bases identical to TRBD1. With 6 bases clipped from V and 6 bases from J, the junction kept 8 bases outside the gene matches. Germline CDR1 reads ENHRY; CDR2 reads SYGVKD. This CDR3 is 14 amino acids long. The CDR3 nucleotides read TGTGCCATCAGGGGGGGACAGGGCCAGGATGGCTACACCTTC. Translation gives CAIRGGQGQDGYTF.

The chain links TRBV2 to TRBJ1-5; TRBD1 matches 7 bases. After removal of 5 bases from V and 4 bases from J, the junction contained 5 bases not matched to a gene. The CDR3 runs 14 residues. Germline CDR1 SNHLY, CDR2 FYNNEI. CDR3 DNA sequence: TGTGCCAGCAGTCCATCAGGGGGGAATCAGCCCCAGCATTTT. Protein sequence: CASSPSGGNQPQHF.

This sequence joins TRBV5-1 and TRBJ1-4; tentative D call: TRBD1 (6 bases). The CDR3 runs 13 residues. Trimming took 3 bases from V and 7 from J, leaving 10 bases between them. Germline CDR1 is SGHRS and CDR2 is YFSETQ. In DNA, the CDR3 is TGCGCCAGCAGCTCACAGGGCTTTGAAAAACTGTTTTTT. Translation gives CASSSQGFEKLFF. Looking up the rest from reference TRBV5-1 and TRBJ1-4 gives the full variable domain: KAGVTQTPRYLIKTRGQQVTLSCSPISGHRSVSWYQQTPGQGLQFLFEYFSETQRNKGNFPGRFSGRQFSNSRSEMNVSTLELGDSALYLCASSSQGFEKLFFGSGTQLSVL.

The chain recombines TRBV16 with TRBJ2-3, with 8 bases that match TRBD1. Germline V CDR1 and CDR2: KGHSY, FQNENV. The CDR3 runs to 15 residues. The J segment lost 0 bases and the V segment lost 2 bases, leaving 1 base of the junction unmatched. The CDR3 is CASSQGQGSTDTQYF. CDR3 nucleotide sequence: TGTGCCAGCAGCCAAGGACAGGGAAGCACAGATACGCAGTATTTT.

The V and J genes are TRBV7-8 and TRBJ2-1, with TRBD1 as a possible D gene (5 bases). CDR3 length: 16 residues. V gave up 5 bases and J gave up 1 base, with 15 bases separating them. Germline CDR1 and CDR2: SGHVS and FQNEAQ. CDR3 DNA: TGTGCCAGCAGCCGGAACAGGTACGATTCCTACAATGAGCAGTTCTTC. Translating gives CASSRNRYDSYNEQFF.

The gene calls are TRBV28 and TRBJ1-4; 11 bases line up with TRBD1. There are 15 residues in the CDR3. After removal of 1 base from V and 7 bases from J, the junction contained 2 bases not matched to a gene. Germline CDR1 MDHEN, CDR2 SYDVKM. CDR3 in DNA: TGTGCCAGCAGTTTATCTGGGACAGGGGGTGAAAAACTGTTTTTT. Translated, it gives CASSLSGTGGEKLFF.

This clone was observed a single time. The chain employs TRBV4-2 and TRBJ2-1, with 8 bases fitting TRBD2. The V segment lost 6 bases and the J segment 1 base; nucleotides outside the gene matches: 5. Germline V CDR1 and CDR2: LGHNA, YNFKEQ. The CDR3 runs to 15 residues. The CDR3 DNA sequence: TGTGCCAGCAGTCCTGGCGGGGGGTCCTACAATGAGCAGTTCTTC. It specifies CASSPGGGSYNEQFF.

This chain joins TRBV19 and TRBJ1-5; D remains ambiguous. Between the trimmed V and J ends, which lost 0 bases and 7 bases, there was a span of 10 bases. Germline CDR1 is LNHDA and CDR2 is SQIVND (reference sequence). The CDR3 runs to 14 residues. In DNA, the CDR3 is TGTGCCAGTAGTATAGACGCCGGGAACCAGCCCCAGCATTTT. Amino acid sequence: CASSIDAGNQPQHF.

The rearrangement uses TRBV19 and TRBJ2-7; 12 nucleotides agree with TRBD2. With 11 bases clipped from V and 3 bases from J, the junction kept 11 bases outside the gene matches. CDR3 length: 15 amino acids. Germline CDR1 and CDR2: LNHDA and SQIVND (reference sequence). CDR3 nucleotide sequence: TGTGCCCCCGCCCCTCTAGCGGGGGGGTGCTACGAGCAGTACTTC. Its translation is CAPAPLAGGCYEQYF.

Comments on this clone: Other DNA sequences in this sample translate to the same CDR3. The V gene is TRBV25-1, the J gene TRBJ2-7, with a weak D call TRBD1 (6 bases). Trimming took off 4 bases at V and 4 bases at J, with 8 bases between the two ends. There are 12 residues in the CDR3. Germline CDR1 MGHDK, CDR2 SYGVNS. The CDR3 DNA follows: TGTGCCAGCAGTGTACAGGGATACGAGCAGTACTTC. It encodes CASSVQGYEQYF.

The gene calls are TRBV6-5 and TRBJ2-1, with TRBD2 matching over 7 bases. The germline V gene has CDR1 MNHEY and CDR2 SVGAGI. Trimming took 4 bases from V and 7 from J; bases not matched to a gene: 13. This CDR3 spans 16 amino acids. The CDR3 DNA reads TGTGCCAGCAGTTCCCTCGGGGCGGGGGTGTTTAATGAGCAGTTCTTC. Its protein product is CASSSLGAGVFNEQFF.

This rearrangement joins TRBV6-5 to TRBJ1-2; no definite D call. The germline CDR1 and CDR2 sequences are MNHEY and SVGAGI. CDR3 length: 13 residues. The ends were cut back, 4 bases at V and 10 bases at J, with 16 bases in the middle. The CDR3 DNA reads TGTGCCAGCAGTTTAGAGGTCGGCCTTGACTACACCTTC. Translating it yields CASSLEVGLDYTF.

The V gene is TRBV5-5, the J gene TRBJ1-2, with a possible D match to TRBD1 (6 bases). The V gene lost 4 bases and the J gene lost 3 bases, with 13 bases spanning the gap. The CDR3 is made up of 14 amino acids. Germline V gives CDR1 SGHKS, CDR2 YYEKEE (reference sequence). The DNA of the CDR3 is TGTGCCAGCAGCCGGGCTACAGGGTACTATGGCTACACCTTC. It translates to CASSRATGYYGYTF.

The CDR3 nucleotides read TGTGCCAGCCCTAACAGTTTCGGGCCCCAGCATTTT. It is translated as CASPNSFGPQHF. This chain uses TRBV6-5 with TRBJ1-5; D ambiguous. V lost 8 bases and J lost 9, with 14 bases in between. Per germline, CDR1 MNHEY and CDR2 SVGAGI. The CDR3 extends over 12 amino acids.

The CDR3 DNA follows: TGTGCCACCTCCGAGCGGGTGAGCTCCTACGAGCAGTACTTC. Its translation: CATSERVSSYEQYF. This chain uses TRBV2 with TRBJ2-7; D possibly corresponds to TRBD2 (6 bases). Germline V gene sequence: CDR1 SNHLY, CDR2 FYNNEI. The CDR3 contains 14 residues. V lost 10 bases to trimming and J lost 0 bases, with 16 bases between them.

The rearrangement joins TRBV27 to TRBJ1-6; D is perhaps TRBD1 (5 bases). The germline gives CDR1 MNHEY, CDR2 SMNVEV (reference sequence). The CDR3 consists of 14 residues. V lost 7 bases and J lost 6, with 13 bases in between. CDR3 sequence (DNA): TGTGCCAGCAAGGGGATCCGGATTAATTCACCCCTCCACTTT. It is translated as CASKGIRINSPLHF.

The rearrangement joins TRBV10-2 to TRBJ2-2; 7 nucleotides align to TRBD1. Germline loops: CDR1 WSHSY, CDR2 SAAADI. The CDR3 extends over 15 amino acids. Losses at the gene ends were 3 bases for V and 3 bases for J; bases not matched to a gene: 4. The CDR3: CASSEWDRHTGELFF. The DNA for the CDR3 is TGCGCCAGCAGTGAATGGGACAGACACACCGGGGAGCTGTTTTTT.

CDR3: CAISDIYGYTF. In DNA form, the CDR3 reads TGTGCCATCAGTGACATCTATGGCTACACCTTC. J is TRBJ1-2 and V is TRBV10-3; D is unclear. The CDR3 length is 11 residues. Germline CDR1 is ENHRY and CDR2 is SYGVKD. The V gene lost 3 bases and the J gene lost 4 bases, with 3 bases spanning the gap.

This sequence joins TRBV3-1 (or the pseudogene TRBV3-2) and TRBJ1-1, with 7 bases matching TRBD1. The CDR3 contains 17 residues. V shed 3 bases and J 4 bases; nucleotides not matched to a gene: 14. Germline assignment: CDR1 LGHDT and CDR2 YNNKEL (reference sequence). The CDR3 is CASSHLHHQGGRTEAFF. The CDR3 coding sequence is TGTGCCAGCAGCCATCTCCACCATCAGGGGGGACGCACTGAAGCTTTCTTT.

This clone was detected only once. The rearrangement joins TRBV19 to TRBJ2-7, with D unclear. CDR3 length: 14 amino acids. V lost 2 bases and J lost 1, with 9 bases in between. Germline V gene sequence: CDR1 LNHDA, CDR2 SQIVND (reference sequence). DNA of the CDR3: TGTGCCAGTAGTATAAGTATCCAGTCCTACGAGCAGTACTTC. Amino acid sequence: CASSISIQSYEQYF. The full variable domain, with the rest looked up from reference TRBV19 and TRBJ2-7, is DGGITQSPKYLFRKEGQNVTLSCEQNLNHDAMYWYRQDPGQGLRLIYYSQIVNDFQKGDIAEGYSVSREKKESFPLTVTSAQKNPTAFYLCASSISIQSYEQYFGPGTRLTVT.

J is TRBJ2-7 and V is TRBV5-1; possible D gene TRBD2, 7 bases. The V and J ends lost 4 bases and 0 bases respectively, with 14 bases between them. The CDR3 runs to 15 residues. Germline V lookup: CDR1 SGHRS, CDR2 YFSETQ. The CDR3 sequence: CASSQEGGSSYEQYF. The DNA of the CDR3 is TGCGCCAGCAGCCAGGAGGGGGGGAGCTCCTACGAGCAGTACTTC.

This rearrangement joins TRBV2 to TRBJ1-2; D may be TRBD1 (6 bases). V was pared by 5 bases and J by 6 bases, with 16 bases between. Germline V CDR1 and CDR2: SNHLY, FYNNEI. The CDR3 extends over 14 amino acids. The CDR3 is CASSRTAQGDGYTF. The CDR3 DNA reads TGTGCCAGCAGTAGGACAGCCCAAGGCGATGGCTACACCTTC. Supplemented by reference TRBV2 and TRBJ1-2, the full variable domain reads EPEVTQTPSHQVTQMGQEVILRCVPISNHLYFYWYRQILGQKVEFLVSFYNNEISEKSEIFDDQFSVERPDGSNFTLKIRSTKLEDSAMYFCASSRTAQGDGYTFGSGTRLTVV.

This rearrangement joins TRBV6-5 to TRBJ2-3, with D uncertain. The CDR3 has 12 amino acids. Germline lookup yields CDR1 MNHEY and CDR2 SVGAGI. Trimming removed 7 bases at V and 0 bases at J, with 5 bases between. Here the CDR3 reads CASTQSTDTQYF. For the CDR3, the DNA is TGTGCCAGCACACAGAGCACAGATACGCAGTATTTT.

In DNA, the CDR3 is TGTGCCAGCAGTTACAGGGGGGACTACGAGCAGTACTTC. The encoded protein is CASSYRGDYEQYF. V and J are TRBV28 and TRBJ2-7; 8 bases line up with TRBD1. Looked up from germline, CDR1 is MDHEN and CDR2 is SYDVKM. The CDR3 has 13 amino acids. The J segment lost 3 bases and the V segment lost 4 bases, leaving 2 bases of the junction unmatched. Based on the CDR3 plus reference TRBV28 and TRBJ2-7, the full variable domain is DVKVTQSSRYLVKRTGEKVFLECVQDMDHENMFWYRQDPGLGLRLIYFSYDVKMKEKGDIPEGYSVSREKKERFSLILESASTNQTSMYLCASSYRGDYEQYFGPGTRLTVT.

As DNA, the CDR3 is TGCAGCGTGAGGACAGGGGGCGGCCCAGATACGCAGTATTTT. It is translated as CSVRTGGGPDTQYF. V and J are TRBV29-1 and TRBJ2-3; 11 positions match TRBD1. With 6 bases clipped from V and 4 bases from J, the junction kept 6 bases outside the gene matches. This CDR3 spans 14 amino acids. The germline V gene has CDR1 SQVTM and CDR2 ANQGSEA.

This chain joins TRBV6-1 and TRBJ1-4; possible D gene TRBD1, 6 bases. The germline V gene has CDR1 MNHNS and CDR2 SASEGT. V was cut by 3 bases and J by 6 bases, with 14 bases left in between. There are 15 residues in the CDR3. This chain's CDR3 is CASSEGRTVDEKLFF. CDR3 DNA: TGTGCCAGCAGTGAGGGACGGACAGTGGATGAAAAACTGTTTTTT.

This chain links TRBV9 with TRBJ1-1, with D possibly TRBD1 on 6 matching bases. The CDR3 consists of 14 residues. Germline V gene sequence: CDR1 SGDLS, CDR2 YYNGEE. Trimming left V 0 bases short and J 7 bases short, with 13 bases between. The CDR3 loop reads CASSVVPGALEAFF. CDR3 bases: TGTGCCAGCAGCGTAGTTCCAGGGGCTCTTGAAGCTTTCTTT.

A single count supports this clone. CDR3 DNA sequence: TGTGCCAGTAGTAACTCTTTCTCCTACGAGCAGTACTTC. Translated, it gives CASSNSFSYEQYF. This chain connects TRBV19 to TRBJ2-7; D remains ambiguous. Trimming cost V 4 bases and J 0 bases, with 7 bases left between them. Per germline, CDR1 LNHDA and CDR2 SQIVND (reference sequence). The CDR3 spans 13 residues.

The V gene is TRBV6-5, the J gene TRBJ1-2, with D maybe TRBD1 (5 bases). The CDR3 consists of 13 residues. Germline CDR1 is MNHEY and CDR2 is SVGAGI. Trimming took 11 bases from V and 3 from J, leaving 16 bases between them. For the CDR3, the DNA is TGTGCCGTCCACCCGGGGGTCGACTATGGCTACACCTTC. Its protein is CAVHPGVDYGYTF.

The chain is built from TRBV5-4 and TRBJ2-3; D call uncertain. This CDR3 comprises 13 residues. Germline V gene data show CDR1 as SGHNT and CDR2 as YYREEE (reference sequence). The V end lost 0 bases, the J end lost 3 bases, and 5 bases lay between the germline ends. The CDR3 sequence: CASSLAGTDTQYF. The CDR3 DNA reads as TGTGCCAGCAGCTTGGCCGGTACAGATACGCAGTATTTT.

This chain uses TRBV6-6 with TRBJ1-4; D remains ambiguous. V lost 6 bases and J lost 0, with 8 bases in between. Per germline, CDR1 MNHNY and CDR2 SVGAGI (reference sequence). The CDR3 is 14 amino acids. The CDR3 sequence: CASSPTTTNEKLFF. The DNA of the CDR3 is TGTGCCAGCAGCCCCACAACAACTAATGAAAAACTGTTTTTT.